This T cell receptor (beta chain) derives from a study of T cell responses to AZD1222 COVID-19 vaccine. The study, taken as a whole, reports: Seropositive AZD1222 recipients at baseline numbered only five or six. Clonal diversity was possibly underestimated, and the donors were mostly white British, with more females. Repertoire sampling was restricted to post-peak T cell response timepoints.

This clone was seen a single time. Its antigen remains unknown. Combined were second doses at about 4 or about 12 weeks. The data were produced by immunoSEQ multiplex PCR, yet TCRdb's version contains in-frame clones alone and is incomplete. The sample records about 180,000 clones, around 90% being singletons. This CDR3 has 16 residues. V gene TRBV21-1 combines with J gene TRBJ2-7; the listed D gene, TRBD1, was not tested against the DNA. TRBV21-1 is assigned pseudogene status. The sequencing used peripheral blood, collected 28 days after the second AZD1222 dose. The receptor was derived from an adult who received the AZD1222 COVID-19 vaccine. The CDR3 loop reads CASSRLQGERAYEQYF. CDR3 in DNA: TGTGCCAGCAGCAGGTTACAAGGGGAAAGGGCCTACGAGCAGTACTTC.